A selection of T cell receptor beta chains follows, all from one sample in a study of blood T cells in healthy people across ages. TCRdb re-derived calls from the 5' RACE reads in MiXCR, one entry per CDR3 protein. This sample carries around 1,600,000 distinct CDR3 sequences, about 45% of them seen once, and the ten largest clones take 4%. Sequences were obtained from blood. The source is a woman between 18 and 29 years old in good health. Each CDR3 is given with its conserved first and last residue. The D gene is left open where the match is weak. A row's size may be missing; if present it is once, few, many or a size class.

d_call: -
j_call: TRBJ2-5
v_call: TRBV30
clone_size: -
cdr3_nt: TGTGCCTGGACGAAGGGAGAGACCCAGTACTTC
cdr3_aa: CAWTKGETQYF

d_call: TRBD2
j_call: TRBJ2-7
v_call: TRBV9
clone_size: -
cdr3_nt: TGTGCCAGCGGCCAATCCTCTCGGCTAGCGGAAAACTCCTACGAGCAGTACTTC
cdr3_aa: CASGQSSRLAENSYEQYF

d_call: TRBD1
j_call: TRBJ1-1
v_call: TRBV7-9
clone_size: few
cdr3_nt: TGTGCCAGCAGCTTTGGAGGGGGCGCGACTGAAGCTTTCTTT
cdr3_aa: CASSFGGGATEAFF

d_call: -
j_call: TRBJ1-2
v_call: TRBV29-1
clone_size: -
cdr3_nt: TGCAGCGTTTCAGGCATGCACACCTTC
cdr3_aa: CSVSGMHTF

d_call: -
j_call: TRBJ1-6
v_call: TRBV6-6
clone_size: few
cdr3_nt: TGTGCCAGCAGTTACCGCGGGGGTGAGCCCCTCCACTTT
cdr3_aa: CASSYRGGEPLHF

d_call: TRBD2
j_call: TRBJ2-7
v_call: TRBV27
clone_size: -
cdr3_nt: TGTGCCAGCAAGACTAGCGGGGGGTTCGAGCAGTACTTC
cdr3_aa: CASKTSGGFEQYF

d_call: TRBD2
j_call: TRBJ2-3
v_call: TRBV6-6
clone_size: -
cdr3_nt: TGTGCCACCGTGGGAGGGTGGACAGATACGCAGTATTTT
cdr3_aa: CATVGGWTDTQYF

d_call: -
j_call: TRBJ1-1
v_call: TRBV29-1
clone_size: -
cdr3_nt: TGCACCGCAACTGGGGGGGGTTTTTCTGAAGCTTTCTTT
cdr3_aa: CTATGGGFSEAFF

d_call: -
j_call: TRBJ2-7
v_call: TRBV29-1
clone_size: -
cdr3_nt: TGCAGCGTTGGGCCCCAGGGCCCCTACGAGCAGTACTTC
cdr3_aa: CSVGPQGPYEQYF

d_call: -
j_call: TRBJ1-1
v_call: TRBV28
clone_size: -
cdr3_nt: TGTGCCAGCAGTTGGAGCGGGAGGGGAAACACTGAAGCTTTCTTT
cdr3_aa: CASSWSGRGNTEAFF

d_call: TRBD2
j_call: TRBJ2-3
v_call: TRBV27
clone_size: few
cdr3_nt: TGTGCCAGCGGGGGGGGTAGCACAGATACGCAGTATTTT
cdr3_aa: CASGGGSTDTQYF

d_call: -
j_call: TRBJ2-5
v_call: TRBV20-1
clone_size: -
cdr3_nt: TGCAGTGCTAGATCCCCGGGGGCACGGGAGACCCAGTACTTC
cdr3_aa: CSARSPGARETQYF

d_call: -
j_call: TRBJ1-2
v_call: TRBV15
clone_size: -
cdr3_nt: TGTGCCTCGAGCCGCCAGGGCGCGAGCGGCTACACCTTC
cdr3_aa: CASSRQGASGYTF

d_call: -
j_call: TRBJ2-5
v_call: TRBV7-2
clone_size: few
cdr3_nt: TGTGCCAGCAGCTTAGACAGGGTGAGGGAGACCCAGTACTTC
cdr3_aa: CASSLDRVRETQYF

d_call: -
j_call: TRBJ2-3
v_call: TRBV4-3
clone_size: -
cdr3_nt: TGCGCCAGCAGCCAAGAACAACTCCACGATACGCAGTATTTT
cdr3_aa: CASSQEQLHDTQYF

d_call: TRBD1
j_call: TRBJ1-5
v_call: TRBV6-6
clone_size: -
cdr3_nt: TGTGCCAGCAGTTCCGACAGGGGCCCCGGGCATTTT
cdr3_aa: CASSSDRGPGHF

d_call: -
j_call: TRBJ1-2
v_call: TRBV10-3
clone_size: -
cdr3_nt: TGTGCCATCAGTCGTGACTATGGCTACACCTTC
cdr3_aa: CAISRDYGYTF

d_call: -
j_call: TRBJ1-2
v_call: TRBV4-1
clone_size: few
cdr3_nt: TGCGCCAGCAGCCTCTACTCGGTTTTGAACAACTATGGCTACACCTTC
cdr3_aa: CASSLYSVLNNYGYTF

d_call: TRBD1
j_call: TRBJ2-7
v_call: TRBV12-3/TRBV12-4
clone_size: many
cdr3_nt: TGTGCCAGCACCCCGGACAGGGGTATCTACGAGCAGTACTTC
cdr3_aa: CASTPDRGIYEQYF

d_call: -
j_call: TRBJ2-7
v_call: TRBV29-1
clone_size: -
cdr3_nt: TGCAGCGTTAGGGGAAGGGAGACCTACGAGCAGTACTTC
cdr3_aa: CSVRGRETYEQYF

d_call: -
j_call: TRBJ2-4
v_call: TRBV20-1
clone_size: once
cdr3_nt: TGCAGTGCTATCGGTTTCCGGCTCACGCGGTCCAAAAACATTCAGTACTTC
cdr3_aa: CSAIGFRLTRSKNIQYF

d_call: -
j_call: TRBJ2-5
v_call: TRBV7-2
clone_size: few
cdr3_nt: TGTGCCAGCAGCTCAGGGATAGAGACCCAGTACTTC
cdr3_aa: CASSSGIETQYF

d_call: -
j_call: TRBJ2-1
v_call: TRBV7-3
clone_size: once
cdr3_nt: TGTGCCAGCAGGGATGGGACCTCCAGTGAGCAGTTCTTC
cdr3_aa: CASRDGTSSEQFF

d_call: -
j_call: TRBJ2-3
v_call: TRBV20-1
clone_size: -
cdr3_nt: TGCAGTGCTAGAGATCCTTGGACAGGCACAGATACGCAGTATTTT
cdr3_aa: CSARDPWTGTDTQYF

d_call: -
j_call: TRBJ1-6
v_call: TRBV13
clone_size: -
cdr3_nt: TGTGCCAGCAGCTTGGGGTTCTCACCCCTCCACTTT
cdr3_aa: CASSLGFSPLHF

d_call: -
j_call: TRBJ1-1
v_call: TRBV20-1
clone_size: -
cdr3_nt: TGCAGTGCTAGAGTGCACAGAATGAACACTGAAGCTTTCTTT
cdr3_aa: CSARVHRMNTEAFF

d_call: -
j_call: TRBJ2-1
v_call: TRBV6-2/TRBV6-3
clone_size: -
cdr3_nt: TGTGCCAGCAGTTCCCTCTGTATTAGCTCCTACAATGAGCAGTTCTTC
cdr3_aa: CASSSLCISSYNEQFF

d_call: -
j_call: TRBJ2-7
v_call: TRBV29-1
clone_size: many
cdr3_nt: TGCAGCGTTGAAGATCGGACAACCTACGAGCAGTACTTC
cdr3_aa: CSVEDRTTYEQYF

d_call: TRBD1
j_call: TRBJ1-2
v_call: TRBV28
clone_size: few
cdr3_nt: TGTGCCAGCAGTTCATTCAGACAGGGGGCGATGGGCTACACCTTC
cdr3_aa: CASSSFRQGAMGYTF

d_call: -
j_call: TRBJ1-1
v_call: TRBV28
clone_size: -
cdr3_nt: TGTGCCAGCAGGACCTTGGGGCAGGAGAACACTGAAGCTTTCTTT
cdr3_aa: CASRTLGQENTEAFF

d_call: TRBD2
j_call: TRBJ2-3
v_call: TRBV7-9
clone_size: once
cdr3_nt: TGTGCCAGCGGGAGGGAGGGTTTATCAGATACGCAGTATTTT
cdr3_aa: CASGREGLSDTQYF

d_call: -
j_call: TRBJ1-2
v_call: TRBV18
clone_size: few
cdr3_nt: TGTGCCAGCTCACCCGGGCTACAAGAGGGCTACACCTTC
cdr3_aa: CASSPGLQEGYTF

d_call: TRBD2
j_call: TRBJ2-7
v_call: TRBV4-1
clone_size: once
cdr3_nt: TGCGCCGGCAGCCAGCTCGGTGGACTAGCGACCTACGAGCAGTACTTC
cdr3_aa: CAGSQLGGLATYEQYF